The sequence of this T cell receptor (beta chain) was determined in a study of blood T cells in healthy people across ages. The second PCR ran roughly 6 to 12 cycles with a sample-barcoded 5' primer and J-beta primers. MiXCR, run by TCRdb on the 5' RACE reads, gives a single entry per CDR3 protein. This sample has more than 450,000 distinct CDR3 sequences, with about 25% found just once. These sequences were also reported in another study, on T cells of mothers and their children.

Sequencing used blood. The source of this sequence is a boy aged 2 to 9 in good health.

This CDR3 reads CSVRKRATDTQYF. The CDR3 DNA sequence: TGCAGCGTTCGGAAGCGGGCCACAGATACGCAGTATTTT. This chain links TRBV29-1 with TRBJ2-3, with D possibly TRBD2 on 6 matching bases. Germline V gene lookup returns CDR1 SQVTM and CDR2 ANQGSEA. V was pared by 5 bases and J by 2 bases, with 11 bases between. The CDR3 totals 13 residues.